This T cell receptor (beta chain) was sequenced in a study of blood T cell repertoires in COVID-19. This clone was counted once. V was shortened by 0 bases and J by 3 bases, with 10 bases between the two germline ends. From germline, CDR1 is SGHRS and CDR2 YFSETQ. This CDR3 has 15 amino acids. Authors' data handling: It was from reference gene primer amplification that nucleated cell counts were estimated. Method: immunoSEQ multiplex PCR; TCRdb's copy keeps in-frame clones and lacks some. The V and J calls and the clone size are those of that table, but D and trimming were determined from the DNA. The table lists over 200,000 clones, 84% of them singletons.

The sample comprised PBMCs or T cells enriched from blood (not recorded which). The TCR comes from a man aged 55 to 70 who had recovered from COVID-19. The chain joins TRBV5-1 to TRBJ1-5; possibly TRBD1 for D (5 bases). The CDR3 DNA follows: TGCGCCAGCAGCTTGGATGGCGGGGCCAATCAGCCCCAGCATTTT. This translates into CASSLDGGANQPQHF.